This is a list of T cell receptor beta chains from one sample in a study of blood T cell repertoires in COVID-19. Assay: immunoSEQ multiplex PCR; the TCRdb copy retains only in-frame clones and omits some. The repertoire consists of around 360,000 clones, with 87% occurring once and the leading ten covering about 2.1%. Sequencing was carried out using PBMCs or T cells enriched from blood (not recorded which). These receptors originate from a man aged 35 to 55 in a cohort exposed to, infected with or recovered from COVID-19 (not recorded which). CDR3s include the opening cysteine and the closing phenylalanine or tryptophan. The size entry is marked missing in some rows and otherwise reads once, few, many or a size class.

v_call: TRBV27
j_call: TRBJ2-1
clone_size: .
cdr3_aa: CATRRGNNEQFF

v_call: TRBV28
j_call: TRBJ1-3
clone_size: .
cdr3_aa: CASTRKGTGAQSSGNTIYF

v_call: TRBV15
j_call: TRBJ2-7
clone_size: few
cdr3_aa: CATSRGSGTSGYEQYF

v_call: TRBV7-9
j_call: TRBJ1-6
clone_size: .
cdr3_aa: CASSPGTGRQGWNSPLHF

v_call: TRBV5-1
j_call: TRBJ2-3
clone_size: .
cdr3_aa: CASSLATSGSTDTQYF

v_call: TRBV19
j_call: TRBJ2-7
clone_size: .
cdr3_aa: CASSTASGSYEQYF

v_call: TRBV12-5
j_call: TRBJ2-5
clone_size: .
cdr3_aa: CASGLSGGRRETQYF

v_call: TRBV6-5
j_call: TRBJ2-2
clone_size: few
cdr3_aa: CASKAGTGDTGELFF

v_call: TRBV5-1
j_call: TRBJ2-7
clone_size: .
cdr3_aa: CASSLVTETYEQYF

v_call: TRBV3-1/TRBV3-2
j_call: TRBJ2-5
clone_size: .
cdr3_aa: CASSLRSGSGETQYF

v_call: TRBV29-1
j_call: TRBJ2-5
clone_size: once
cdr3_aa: CSVEDWGQLETQYF

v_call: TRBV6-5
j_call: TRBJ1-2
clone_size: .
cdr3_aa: CAISGTGGGYTF